The 30 T cell receptor beta chains below come from one sample, sequenced in a study of patients and donors after allogeneic stem cell transplantation. TCRdb ran MiXCR on the RT-PCR reads and lists one entry per CDR3 protein. The top ten clones hold 50% to 65% of a sample with around 150,000 distinct CDR3 sequences, 37% of them seen once. Sequenced material: blood, either unsorted or a sorted T cell fraction (not recorded which). These receptors were taken from a human donor who was either an allogeneic HSCT recipient or a stem cell or donor lymphocyte infusion donor (not recorded which). It is not recorded whose cells these are; they may come from a transplant donor.

This chain links TRBV20-1 with TRBJ1-6, with no clear D. The CDR3 runs to 11 residues. V was pared by 3 bases and J by 10 bases, with 7 bases between. In germline, CDR1 is DFQATT, CDR2 SNEGSKA (reference sequence). The CDR3 DNA reads as TGCAGTGCTAGTGCAGGATCACCCCTCCACTTT. It encodes CSASAGSPLHF.

A few counts support this clonotype. The V gene is TRBV7-2, the J gene TRBJ1-2; no reliable D call. CDR1 SGHTA and CDR2 FQGNSA come from the germline V gene. Trimming left V 1 base short and J 5 bases short, with 14 bases between. This CDR3 region has 15 residues. CDR3 DNA sequence: TGTGCCAGCAGCTTAGAACATTCAGACTATTATGGCTACACCTTC. Encoded protein: CASSLEHSDYYGYTF.

This clonotype was counted between two and nine times. The chain has TRBV6-5 and TRBJ1-1, with D perhaps TRBD1 (5 bases). Germline loops: CDR1 MNHEY, CDR2 SVGAGI. The CDR3 is made up of 14 amino acids. V lost 5 bases and J 4 bases, leaving 14 bases between the germline ends. This CDR3 is CASSEPSRGTEAFF. DNA of the CDR3: TGTGCCAGCAGTGAGCCCTCAAGGGGCACTGAAGCTTTCTTT.

V usage is TRBV6-6 and J usage is TRBJ2-1, with a possible D match to TRBD1 (6 bases). Per the germline V gene, CDR1 is MNHNY and CDR2 is SVGAGI (reference sequence). The CDR3 extends over 14 amino acids. V lost 6 bases and J lost 7, with 16 bases in between. The CDR3 coding sequence is TGTGCCAGCAGCCAGGACAGTCATCTTAATGAGCAGTTCTTC. Translated: CASSQDSHLNEQFF.

This clonotype was found a few times. The rearrangement uses TRBV27 and TRBJ1-2, with TRBD1 as a possible D gene (6 bases). This CDR3 region has 15 residues. V was pared by 5 bases and J by 4 bases, with 17 bases between. Germline V gene sequence: CDR1 MNHEY, CDR2 SMNVEV (reference sequence). The CDR3 loop reads CASSVQGRSPYGYTF. The CDR3 bases are TGTGCCAGCAGTGTGCAGGGGAGGTCTCCCTATGGCTACACCTTC.

CDR3 coding DNA: TGTGCCAGCAGTTTAGGACAGATGAACACTGAAGCTTTCTTT. Its protein is CASSLGQMNTEAFF. The V and J genes are TRBV12-3 or TRBV12-4 and TRBJ1-1, with TRBD1 as a possible D gene (5 bases). This CDR3 has 14 residues. The ends were cut back, 1 base at V and 0 bases at J, with 6 bases in the middle.

This clonotype was counted only a few times. CDR3 DNA sequence: TGTGCCAGCAGCCCCTTGACGTGGAATGAAAAACTGTTTTTT. Translated: CASSPLTWNEKLFF. The chain employs TRBV7-2 and TRBJ1-4; D is uncertain. The V end was cut by 5 bases, the J end by 5 bases, with 12 bases between. CDR1 is SGHTA, CDR2 FQGNSA, per germline. The CDR3 runs 14 residues.

This clonotype has more than one count but fewer than ten. V gene TRBV7-2 combines with J gene TRBJ2-3; 7 bases are a match to TRBD1. The CDR3 loop spans 15 amino acids. V was clipped by 5 bases and J by 1 base; unmatched bases: 6. In germline, CDR1 is SGHTA, CDR2 FQGNSA. The CDR3 sequence is CASSTRGTGTDTQYF. In DNA form, the CDR3 reads TGTGCCAGCAGCACCAGAGGGACAGGCACAGATACGCAGTATTTT.

This clonotype appeared a few times. The J gene is TRBJ1-4, the V gene TRBV5-1; weak D call: TRBD1 (5 bases). V was cut by 5 bases and J by 3 bases, with 11 bases left in between. Germline CDR1 is SGHRS and CDR2 is YFSETQ. This CDR3 comprises 14 residues. The CDR3 DNA is TGCGCCAGCAGTCCCCGGGGGGCTAATGAAAAACTGTTTTTT. Translating gives CASSPRGANEKLFF.

The rearrangement joins TRBV12-3 or TRBV12-4 to TRBJ2-1; the D is unclear. Between the trimmed V and J ends, which lost 5 bases and 10 bases, there was a span of 15 bases. The CDR3 is 13 amino acids. CDR3 DNA sequence: TGTGCCAGCAGTCCTGCCGAGGTAGGGGAGCAGTTCTTC. Translation: CASSPAEVGEQFF.

The V call is TRBV24-1, the J call TRBJ1-2; D might be TRBD1 (6 bases). The CDR3 has 14 residues. Trimming removed 4 bases at V and 2 bases at J, with 10 bases between. CDR1 is KGHDR, CDR2 SFDVKD, per germline. The CDR3 spells CATSEAGQNYGYTF. The CDR3 DNA follows: TGTGCCACCAGTGAGGCTGGACAGAACTATGGCTACACCTTC.

There are a few counts of this clonotype. V usage is TRBV7-2 and J usage is TRBJ2-2; D unclear. Germline lookup yields CDR1 SGHTA and CDR2 FQGNSA. This CDR3 spans 12 amino acids. Trimming cost V 7 bases and J 7 bases, with 10 bases left between them. The CDR3 region has the DNA TGTGCCAGCATGACGTCCTACGGGGAGCTGTTTTTT. Translated, it gives CASMTSYGELFF. The whole variable domain, filled in from reference TRBV7-2 and TRBJ2-2, reads GAGVSQSPSNKVTEKGKDVELRCDPISGHTALYWYRQSLGQGLEFLIYFQGNSAPDKSGLPSDRFSAERTGGSVSTLTIQRTQQEDSAVYLCASMTSYGELFFGEGSRLTVL.

The chain combines TRBV12-3 or TRBV12-4 with TRBJ2-4, with D hard to call. The V gene lost 5 bases and the J gene lost 0 bases, with 11 bases spanning the gap. The CDR3 runs to 15 residues. The CDR3 nucleotides read TGTGCCAGCAGTCTACAGTGGCTAGCCAAAAACATTCAGTACTTC. It translates to CASSLQWLAKNIQYF.

The rearrangement joins TRBV20-1 to TRBJ1-6; D not certain. The germline V gene encodes CDR1 DFQATT and CDR2 SNEGSKA (reference sequence). This CDR3 contains 11 residues. Trimming shortened V by 5 bases and J by 14 bases, and 13 bases separated the two germline ends. Written as DNA, the CDR3 is TGCAGTGCTCCACGTAGTTCGACCCTCCACTTT. This translates into CSAPRSSTLHF.

The sample holds a few counts of this clonotype. The DNA of the CDR3 is TGCGCCAGTGCCGGGACTAGCGGCTTCACAGATACGCAGTATTTT. This sequence encodes CASAGTSGFTDTQYF. The chain employs TRBV5-1 and TRBJ2-3; 11 nucleotides align to TRBD2. Germline V gene lookup returns CDR1 SGHRS and CDR2 YFSETQ. The CDR3 is made up of 15 amino acids. After removal of 8 bases from V and 2 bases from J, the junction contained 7 bases not matched to a gene. The full variable domain, completed using reference TRBV5-1 and TRBJ2-3, is KAGVTQTPRYLIKTRGQQVTLSCSPISGHRSVSWYQQTPGQGLQFLFEYFSETQRNKGNFPGRFSGRQFSNSRSEMNVSTLELGDSALYLCASAGTSGFTDTQYFGPGTRLTVL.

The chain joins TRBV6-6 to TRBJ1-1; no clear D gene. Germline values: CDR1 MNHNY, CDR2 SVGAGI (reference sequence). The V and J ends lost 2 bases and 0 bases respectively, with 7 bases between them. The CDR3 sequence is 14 residues long. Here the CDR3 DNA reads TGTGCCAGCAGTTACAAGACCTTGAACACTGAAGCTTTCTTT. Translated, it gives CASSYKTLNTEAFF.

This clonotype was seen a handful of times. The chain has TRBV6-6 and TRBJ1-1; 7 nucleotides match TRBD1. This CDR3 is built from 15 residues. J lost 5 bases, V lost 5 bases, and 11 bases had no gene match. Germline CDR1 reads MNHNY; CDR2 reads SVGAGI (reference sequence). CDR3 sequence: CASSASHRGITEAFF. Here the CDR3 DNA reads TGTGCCAGCAGTGCGTCTCACAGGGGAATAACTGAAGCTTTCTTT.

DNA of the CDR3: TGTGCCAGCAGTCCTCCCGGGACAACATACGCTGAAGCTTTCTTT. The encoded protein is CASSPPGTTYAEAFF. The chain has TRBV6-6 and TRBJ1-1; D might be TRBD1 (6 bases). The CDR3 is 15 residues long. Trimming removed 5 bases at V and 6 bases at J, with 19 bases between. Per germline, CDR1 MNHNY and CDR2 SVGAGI (reference sequence).

The chain joins TRBV29-1 to TRBJ2-3; 8 bases map to TRBD2. The trim removed 4 bases at V and 3 bases at J, leaving 9 bases unmatched. In germline, CDR1 is SQVTM, CDR2 ANQGSEA. CDR3 length equals 15 residues. CDR3 nucleotide sequence: TGCAGCGTTGCTTACCCGGGGGGGCGGACAGATACGCAGTATTTT. It codes for CSVAYPGGRTDTQYF.

The chain employs TRBV9 and TRBJ1-4; no clear D gene. Looked up from germline, CDR1 is SGDLS and CDR2 is YYNGEE. The length of the CDR3 is 14 residues. V lost 4 bases and J lost 8, with 15 bases in between. The CDR3 loop reads CASSPWESTEKLFF. Here the CDR3 DNA reads TGTGCCAGCAGCCCTTGGGAGTCTACCGAAAAACTGTTTTTT.

The chain combines TRBV12-3 or TRBV12-4 with TRBJ1-2; 10 bases map to TRBD1. Unmatched junction bases numbered 3, after V lost 3 bases and J lost 5 bases. The CDR3 has 14 amino acids. CDR3 protein: CASSLTGGGYGYTF. The CDR3 DNA reads as TGTGCCAGCAGTTTGACAGGGGGCGGGTATGGCTACACCTTC.

The sample holds a few counts of this clonotype. V and J are TRBV5-1 and TRBJ1-4, with D tentatively TRBD1 (6 bases). The CDR3 runs 15 residues. Trimming removed 0 bases at V and 5 bases at J, with 11 bases between. CDR1 and CDR2 from the germline V gene are SGHRS and YFSETQ. The CDR3 is CASSLDGGRNEKLFF. The CDR3, as DNA: TGCGCCAGCAGCTTGGACGGGGGGCGGAATGAAAAACTGTTTTTT.

This clonotype was picked up a small number of times. The rearrangement uses TRBV20-1 and TRBJ2-7; maybe TRBD1 (6 bases). CDR1 DFQATT and CDR2 SNEGSKA come from the germline V gene (reference sequence). V was clipped by 1 base and J by 4 bases, with 14 bases between them. The CDR3 length is 14 residues. The CDR3 DNA reads as TGCAGTGCTAGAGCTATCACTGGGACATACGAGCAGTACTTC. This translates into CSARAITGTYEQYF.

This clonotype was seen only a few times. V gene TRBV7-3 combines with J gene TRBJ1-6; D not certain. The CDR3 has 14 residues. Trimming left V 5 bases short and J 8 bases short, with 13 bases between. Per the germline V gene, CDR1 is SGHTA and CDR2 is FQGTGA. The CDR3 DNA is TGTGCCAGCAGCACCGGGCAAAACCATTCACCCCTCCACTTT. It specifies CASSTGQNHSPLHF.

This clonotype was seen a handful of times. The V call is TRBV29-1, the J call TRBJ2-1; a weak D match, TRBD1 (5 bases). Trimming took 8 bases from V and 9 from J, leaving 14 bases between them. Germline values: CDR1 SQVTM, CDR2 ANQGSEA. This CDR3 region has 11 residues. Here the CDR3 reads CSLYRFPEQFF. The CDR3 region has the DNA TGCAGCTTATACAGGTTCCCTGAGCAGTTCTTC.

The rearrangement uses TRBV12-3 or TRBV12-4 and TRBJ1-6; D not certain. The CDR3 is 10 residues long. Trimming left V 10 bases short and J 13 bases short, with 11 bases between. Here the CDR3 DNA reads TGTGCCACCGACCTTTTCCCCCTCCACTTT. This sequence encodes CATDLFPLHF.

This clonotype was recorded a few times. The V call is TRBV12-3 or TRBV12-4, the J call TRBJ2-1, with D possibly called TRBD1 or TRBD2 (6 bases each). The CDR3 sequence is 15 residues long. V lost 2 bases and J lost 5, with 13 bases in between. The CDR3 spells CASSLRWGAHNEQFF. The CDR3 region has the DNA TGTGCCAGCAGTTTACGGTGGGGGGCCCACAATGAGCAGTTCTTC.

J is TRBJ2-1 and V is TRBV12-5, with D perhaps TRBD1 (5 bases). Trimming removed 1 base from V and 5 bases from J, with 12 bases in between. The CDR3 length is 15 residues. Germline values: CDR1 LGHNT, CDR2 FRNRAP. CDR3 region: CASGLAQTADNEQFF. CDR3 in DNA: TGTGCTAGTGGTTTGGCTCAGACAGCTGACAATGAGCAGTTCTTC.

The sample holds a few counts of this clonotype. V gene TRBV4-3 combines with J gene TRBJ1-5, with TRBD1 identical over 7 bases. The CDR3 is 16 amino acids. V was pared by 0 bases and J by 5 bases, with 7 bases of the junction left unmatched. The germline gives CDR1 LGHNA, CDR2 YSLEER. CDR3 protein: CASSQDREGGDQPQHF. The CDR3 nucleotides are TGCGCCAGCAGCCAAGATAGAGAAGGGGGCGATCAGCCCCAGCATTTT.

This chain links TRBV12-3 or TRBV12-4 with TRBJ1-1; D is possibly TRBD1 (5 bases). The CDR3 has 14 residues. V was clipped by 8 bases and J by 4 bases, with 17 bases between them. CDR3 sequence: CASGFALRATEAFF. The CDR3 DNA sequence: TGTGCCAGCGGATTTGCTCTCAGGGCCACTGAAGCTTTCTTT.